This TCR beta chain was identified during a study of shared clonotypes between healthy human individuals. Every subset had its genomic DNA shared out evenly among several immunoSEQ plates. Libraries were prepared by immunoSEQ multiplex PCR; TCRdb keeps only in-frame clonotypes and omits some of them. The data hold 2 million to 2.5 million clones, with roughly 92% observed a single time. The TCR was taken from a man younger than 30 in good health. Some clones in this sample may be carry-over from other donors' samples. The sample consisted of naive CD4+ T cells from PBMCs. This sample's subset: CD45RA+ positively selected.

The chain's CDR3 is CARLFSGAGELFF. The DNA of the CDR3 is TGTGCCAGACTCTTCTCCGGAGCCGGGGAGCTGTTTTTT. The gene calls are TRBV6-5 and TRBJ2-2; D gene unclear. V was trimmed by 9 bases and J by 6 bases, leaving 14 bases between them. The CDR3 totals 13 residues. Germline V CDR1 and CDR2: MNHEY, SVGAGI.